This TCR beta chain was sequenced during a study of T cell changes during pregnancy in multiple sclerosis. Assay: immunoSEQ multiplex PCR; the TCRdb copy retains only in-frame clones and omits some. Of about 33,000 clones listed, 92% were seen once; the top ten hold approximately 1.1%. This CDR3 contains 16 residues. V lost 4 bases to trimming and J lost 6 bases, with 20 bases between them. Germline V lookup: CDR1 SGHDT, CDR2 YYEEEE. This TCR was sampled from a female donor with multiple sclerosis, enrolled in a pregnancy study. The gene calls are TRBV5-6 and TRBJ2-1; D is perhaps TRBD2 (5 bases). Sequenced material: PBMCs (not recorded whether the cells were cultured). The CDR3 sequence is CASSQDRIGRGNEQFF. The CDR3 DNA sequence: TGTGCCAGCAGCCAAGACCGGATCGGTCGGGGCAATGAGCAGTTCTTC.